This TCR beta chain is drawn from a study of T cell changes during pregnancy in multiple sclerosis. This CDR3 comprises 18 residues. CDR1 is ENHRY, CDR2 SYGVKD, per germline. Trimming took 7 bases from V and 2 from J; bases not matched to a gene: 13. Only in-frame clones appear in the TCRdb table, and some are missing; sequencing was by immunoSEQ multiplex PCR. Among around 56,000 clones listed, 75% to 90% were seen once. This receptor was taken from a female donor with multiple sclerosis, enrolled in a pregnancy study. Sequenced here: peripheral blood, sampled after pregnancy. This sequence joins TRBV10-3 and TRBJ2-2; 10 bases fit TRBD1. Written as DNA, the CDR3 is TGTGCCATCATGCGCCGGGACAGGGGACTCCCTAACACCGGGGAGCTGTTTTTT. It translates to CAIMRRDRGLPNTGELFF.